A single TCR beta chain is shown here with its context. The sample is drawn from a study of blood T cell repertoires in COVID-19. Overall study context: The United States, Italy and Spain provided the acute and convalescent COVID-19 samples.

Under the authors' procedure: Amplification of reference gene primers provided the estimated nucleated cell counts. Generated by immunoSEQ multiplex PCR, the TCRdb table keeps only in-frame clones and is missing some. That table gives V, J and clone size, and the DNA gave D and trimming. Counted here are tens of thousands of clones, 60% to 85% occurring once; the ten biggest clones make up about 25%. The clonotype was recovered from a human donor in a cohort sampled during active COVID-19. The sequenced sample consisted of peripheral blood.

CDR3: CASSYTGGLSTEAFF. The CDR3 coding sequence is TGTGCCAGTAGTTACACAGGGGGCTTGAGCACTGAAGCTTTCTTT. The chain uses TRBV19 and TRBJ1-1; 9 positions agree with TRBD1. The V and J ends lost 5 bases and 4 bases, in that order; junction bases with no gene match: 8. Germline values: CDR1 LNHDA, CDR2 SQIVND (reference sequence). The CDR3 is made up of 15 amino acids.